A selection of T cell receptor beta chains follows, all from one sample in a study of Ad26.COV2.S vaccination and SARS-CoV-2 variants. Profiling relied on immunoSEQ multiplex PCR, and the TCRdb table lists in-frame clones only, not all of them. Of about 460,000 clones in the sample, roughly 87% were seen once. The source was peripheral blood, collected in a trial of Ad26.COV2.S vaccine versus placebo. Receptors were obtained from a person between 18 and 60 years old who received the Ad26.COV2.S COVID-19 vaccine or a placebo. Each CDR3 is given with its conserved first and last residue. D genes are given only for firm matches. The size entry is marked missing in some rows and otherwise reads once, few, many or a size class.

>-|TRBV27|TRBJ2-7|-
TGTGCCAGCAGTTTAAGCCCATCTTCAGCCTACGAGCAGTACTTC
CASSLSPSSAYEQYF
>TRBD1|TRBV3-1/TRBV3-2|TRBJ1-4|-
TGTGCCAGCAGTTATGACAGGGGGTTTGAAAAACTGTTTTTT
CASSYDRGFEKLFF
>-|TRBV6-5|TRBJ2-7|-
TGTGCCAGCAGGGACCAAGGCTACGAGCAGTACTTC
CASRDQGYEQYF
>-|TRBV9|TRBJ2-1|once
TGTGCCAGCAGCGTAGGTGAGACGTGGACTAACAATGAGCAGTTCTTC
CASSVGETWTNNEQFF
>-|TRBV9|TRBJ2-4|-
TGTGCCAGCAGCGGGGGTGGCCCTTACAGTAACATTCAGTACTTC
CASSGGGPYSNIQYF
>-|TRBV25-1|TRBJ1-4|-
TGTGCCAGCAGTGGAGACTCGGGTTCTAATGAAAAACTGTTTTTT
CASSGDSGSNEKLFF
>-|TRBV29-1|TRBJ2-7|-
TGCAGCGTTATGACCCAATCCTACGAGCAGTACTTC
CSVMTQSYEQYF
>-|TRBV18|TRBJ1-5|-
TGTGCCAGCTCACCAGGCGAAAATCAGCCCCAGCATTTT
CASSPGENQPQHF
>TRBD1|TRBV5-1|TRBJ1-2|-
TGCGCCAGCAGCAGAGAGGGGTTCCTAATACCGGGACAGGGAAACTCTGGCTACACCTTC
CASSREGFLIPGQGNSGYTF
>-|TRBV6-1|TRBJ2-7|few
TGTGCCAGCAGTAACCCGGGTTACGAGCAGTACTTC
CASSNPGYEQYF
>-|TRBV9|TRBJ2-1|many
TGTGCCAGCAGCGTAGATACTAGCTCCTACAATGAGCAGTTCTTC
CASSVDTSSYNEQFF
>-|TRBV5-4|TRBJ1-2|-
TGTGCCAGCAGCTTGGAATGGAGTGGCTATGGCTACACCTTC
CASSLEWSGYGYTF
>TRBD1|TRBV7-9|TRBJ1-1|-
TGTGCCAGCAGAGCCAAGCAGGGGACAGGGGGCATGAACACTGAAGCTTTCTTT
CASRAKQGTGGMNTEAFF
>TRBD1|TRBV6-6|TRBJ2-2|-
TGTGCCAGCAGCCCGACAGGGCAGGTTCTGTCCGGGGAGCTGTTTTTT
CASSPTGQVLSGELFF
>TRBD2|TRBV7-8|TRBJ2-5|-
TGTGCCAGCAGCTTAAGGGAGAAGGTGGGGAGGGCCGTGGAGACCCAGTACTTC
CASSLREKVGRAVETQYF
>TRBD2|TRBV28|TRBJ2-1|-
TGTGCCAGCAGTTCTATAGCGGGAGGGTCTCCTAAGCAGTTCTTC
CASSSIAGGSPKQFF
>TRBD2|TRBV15|TRBJ2-2|few
TGTGCCACCAGGCTAGCGGGGAACACCGGGGAGCTGTTTTTT
CATRLAGNTGELFF
>-|TRBV5-1|TRBJ2-3|-
TGCGCCAGCAGCTTCCCCGGGGATGGGGCGGATACGCAGTATTTT
CASSFPGDGADTQYF
>-|TRBV6-2/TRBV6-3|TRBJ1-6|many
TGTGCCAGCAGTTTCAGGGTAGAGAATTCACCCCTCCACTTT
CASSFRVENSPLHF
>-|TRBV7-9|TRBJ1-1|few
TGTGCCAGCAGCTTAAGACAGATAGAAGCTTTCTTT
CASSLRQIEAFF
>-|TRBV2|TRBJ2-1|-
TGTGCCAGCAGTGAAGTGGCGGGGCAGTTCTTC
CASSEVAGQFF
>-|TRBV6-5|TRBJ1-2|-
TGTGCCAGCAGTTACTTCGGTTCGGATGGCTACACCTTC
CASSYFGSDGYTF
>TRBD1|TRBV30|TRBJ1-3|once
TGTGCCTGGAGGATTACAGGGGACTCTGGAAACACCATATATTTT
CAWRITGDSGNTIYF
>-|TRBV27|TRBJ1-2|once
TGTGCCAGCAGTCCCGCGGGCAGGGGCTACACCTTC
CASSPAGRGYTF
>TRBD1|TRBV11-3|TRBJ2-3|-
TGTGCCAGCAGCCCCGGGGTCGGGACAGGCACAGATACGCAGTATTTT
CASSPGVGTGTDTQYF
>-|TRBV6-2/TRBV6-3|TRBJ1-1|-
TGTGCCAGCAGTTACGGGGGGATAATGAACACTGAAGCTTTCTTT
CASSYGGIMNTEAFF
>-|TRBV30|TRBJ2-3|-
TGTGCCACGCACGGTCTAAGCACAGATACGCAGTATTTT
CATHGLSTDTQYF
>-|TRBV27|TRBJ1-5|-
TGTGCCAGCAGTTTATCTTATGGTCAGCCCCAGCATTTT
CASSLSYGQPQHF
>-|TRBV9|TRBJ2-2|few
TGTGCCAGCAGCGTTTCAATCACCGGGGAGCTGTTTTTT
CASSVSITGELFF
>-|TRBV28|TRBJ1-3|-
TGTGCCAGCAGTTCCAACGGGGCGGATTCTGGAAACACCATATATTTT
CASSSNGADSGNTIYF
>-|TRBV3-1/TRBV3-2|TRBJ2-3|once
TGTGCCAGCAGCCAACAGCCCACAGGCGCAGATACGCAGTATTTT
CASSQQPTGADTQYF